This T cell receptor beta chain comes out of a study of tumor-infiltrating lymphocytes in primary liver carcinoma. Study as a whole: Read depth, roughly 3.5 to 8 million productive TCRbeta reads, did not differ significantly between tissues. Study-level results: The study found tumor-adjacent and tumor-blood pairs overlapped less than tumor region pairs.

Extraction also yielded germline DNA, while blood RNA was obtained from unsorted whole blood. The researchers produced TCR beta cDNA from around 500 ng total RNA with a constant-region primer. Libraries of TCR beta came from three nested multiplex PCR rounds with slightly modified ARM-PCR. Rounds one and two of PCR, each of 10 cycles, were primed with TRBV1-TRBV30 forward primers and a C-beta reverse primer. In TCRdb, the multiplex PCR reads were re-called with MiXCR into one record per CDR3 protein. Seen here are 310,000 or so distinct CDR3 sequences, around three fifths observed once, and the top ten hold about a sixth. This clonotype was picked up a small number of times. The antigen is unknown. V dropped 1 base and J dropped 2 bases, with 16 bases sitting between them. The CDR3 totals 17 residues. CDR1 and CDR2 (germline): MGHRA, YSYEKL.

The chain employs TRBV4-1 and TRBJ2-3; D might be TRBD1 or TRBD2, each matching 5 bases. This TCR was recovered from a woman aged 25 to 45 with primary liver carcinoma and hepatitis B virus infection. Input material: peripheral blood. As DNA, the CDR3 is TGCGCCAGCAGCCAAGCTGACAGAGGGGTCTCCACAGATACGCAGTATTTT. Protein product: CASSQADRGVSTDTQYF.